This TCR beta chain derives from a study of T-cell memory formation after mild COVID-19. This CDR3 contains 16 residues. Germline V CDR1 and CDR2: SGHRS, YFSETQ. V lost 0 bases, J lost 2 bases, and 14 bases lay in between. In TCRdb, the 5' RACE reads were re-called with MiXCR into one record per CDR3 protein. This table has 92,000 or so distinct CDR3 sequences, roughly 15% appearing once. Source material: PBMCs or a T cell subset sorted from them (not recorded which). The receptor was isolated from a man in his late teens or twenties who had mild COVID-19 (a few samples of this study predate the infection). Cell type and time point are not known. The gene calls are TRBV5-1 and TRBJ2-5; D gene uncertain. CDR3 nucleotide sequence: TGCGCCAGCAGCTTGGATACCCGTCCAAGACAAGAGACCCAGTACTTC. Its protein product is CASSLDTRPRQETQYF. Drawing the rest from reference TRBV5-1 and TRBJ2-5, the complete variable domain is KAGVTQTPRYLIKTRGQQVTLSCSPISGHRSVSWYQQTPGQGLQFLFEYFSETQRNKGNFPGRFSGRQFSNSRSEMNVSTLELGDSALYLCASSLDTRPRQETQYFGPGTRLLVL.